This entry features one T cell receptor beta chain sequence. Antigen unknown. Everyone who donated was a healthy bone marrow donor. This entry comes from a study of cytomegalovirus exposure and HLA in healthy donors. Study information: Sequencing of around 200 million T cells in an earlier analysis found 120 million or so unique TCR beta sequences. The study, taken as a whole, reports: Researchers reported that a few CMV-associated chains were confirmed in vitro as CMV antigen-specific. Beyond CMV serostatus, there was no information to go on about immune exposure.

The V gene end was trimmed by 4 bases and the J gene end by 7 bases; junction bases not matched to a gene: 5. There are 13 residues in the CDR3. Germline V gives CDR1 SGHDT, CDR2 YYEEEE. A multiplex PCR was run with 60 Vbeta primers and 13 Jbeta primers. The assay was immunoSEQ multiplex PCR, and TCRdb's table has in-frame clones only and misses some. Among over 90,000 clones listed, 60% to 75% were seen once. The V and J genes are TRBV5-6 and TRBJ2-1; TRBD2 matches 7 bases. Sequencing input: PBMCs. The sequence was obtained from a female donor in good health and CMV-seropositive. The CDR3 DNA sequence: TGTGCCAGCAGCACGGGAGGTGGGAATGAGCAGTTCTTC. Amino acid sequence: CASSTGGGNEQFF.